One sample yielded the 6 T cell receptor beta chains listed below, sequenced in a study of OX40 agonist ivuxolimab in advanced cancers. Sequenced by immunoSEQ multiplex PCR; TCRdb stores in-frame clones only, minus some. The top ten clones hold more than 1.1% of a sample with roughly 98,000 clones, roughly 83% of them seen once. Material: CD4+ or CD8+ T cells sorted from blood, obtained in a trial of the OX40 agonist ivuxolimab. These receptors all come from an adult with an advanced solid tumor such as melanoma, head and neck, liver or kidney cancer.

J is TRBJ1-2 and V is TRBV19; 7 bases map to TRBD1. Germline-derived CDR1 and CDR2 are LNHDA and SQIVND (reference sequence). Losses at the gene ends were 6 bases for V and 0 bases for J; bases not matched to a gene: 7. This CDR3 has 15 amino acids. The CDR3 loop is CASRSDRTTNYGYTF. CDR3 bases: TGTGCCAGTAGGTCGGACAGGACTACTAACTATGGCTACACCTTC.

This clone has ten or more counts. V usage is TRBV5-4 and J usage is TRBJ2-3, with unresolved D. The V and J ends lost 1 base and 0 bases respectively, with 12 bases between them. The CDR3 has 16 residues. Germline lookup yields CDR1 SGHNT and CDR2 YYREEE (reference sequence). CDR3: CASSLPGKSSTDTQYF. The DNA for the CDR3 is TGTGCCAGCAGCTTGCCCGGAAAGTCTAGCACAGATACGCAGTATTTT.

V is TRBV18 and J is TRBJ1-4, with TRBD1 matching over 8 bases. The CDR3 has 14 residues. CDR1 KGHSH and CDR2 LQKENI come from the germline V gene. With V trimmed by 5 bases and J by 3 bases, 2 bases remained unmatched. The CDR3 here is CASSTDRANEKLFF. For the CDR3, the DNA is TGTGCCAGCTCAACGGACAGGGCTAATGAAAAACTGTTTTTT.

This chain links TRBV5-1 with TRBJ1-1, with D unresolved. This CDR3 region has 14 residues. Germline values: CDR1 SGHRS, CDR2 YFSETQ. V was trimmed by 4 bases and J by 0 bases, leaving 10 bases between them. Written as DNA, the CDR3 is TGCGCCAGCAGCAATACCCAGATGAACACTGAAGCTTTCTTT. It yields the protein CASSNTQMNTEAFF. The entire variable domain, with the rest obtained from reference TRBV5-1 and TRBJ1-1, is as follows: KAGVTQTPRYLIKTRGQQVTLSCSPISGHRSVSWYQQTPGQGLQFLFEYFSETQRNKGNFPGRFSGRQFSNSRSEMNVSTLELGDSALYLCASSNTQMNTEAFFGQGTRLTVV.

The rearrangement uses TRBV14 and TRBJ2-1; 7 bases align to TRBD2. The germline V gene has CDR1 SGHDN and CDR2 FVKESK. With V trimmed by 0 bases and J by 2 bases, 13 bases remained unmatched. The CDR3 has 19 residues. CDR3 region: CASSQDQVLSGMTYNEQFF. The CDR3 DNA sequence: TGTGCCAGCAGCCAAGATCAGGTTTTGAGCGGGATGACCTACAATGAGCAGTTCTTC.

Regarding this clone: At one end, the junction sequence differs from germline, possibly due to a read error. The chain has TRBV19 and TRBJ1-1, with D maybe TRBD1 (5 bases). CDR3 length equals 16 residues. The germline V gene encodes CDR1 LNHDA and CDR2 SQIVND (reference sequence). Written as DNA, the CDR3 is TGTGCCAGTAGTATAGCGCAACGGTCCGACCGGGACCCCCGTTTGTTT. Translated: CASSIAQRSDRDPRLF.